Ten or more counts support the clone carrying this T cell receptor beta chain. What it binds is unknown. The CDR3 is cut off 3 residues early in the read; its end comes from the germline J gene. This CDR3 spans 14 amino acids. Germline CDR1 and CDR2: SNHLY and FYNNEI. The germline V and J ends were trimmed by 10 bases and 3 bases, with 19 bases remaining between them. Method: immunoSEQ multiplex PCR; TCRdb's copy keeps in-frame clones and lacks some. This sample comprises more than 35,000 clones, none seen once only. The data were taken from a study of T cell clonality in common variable immunodeficiency. Overall study results and limits: Compared with healthy controls, CVID subjects showed increased TCRbeta clonality, mostly in about a third.

The chain joins TRBV2 to TRBJ2-7; a weak D match, TRBD2 (6 bases). This TCR was recovered from a person between 18 and 70 years old in good health. The sequencing input was peripheral blood mononuclear cells. The CDR3 sequence is CATQPSGRDYEQYF. The CDR3 DNA, read in part, is TGTGCCACCCAGCCAAGCGGGCGTGACTACGAG. Combining the CDR3 with reference TRBV2 and TRBJ2-7 gives the whole variable domain EPEVTQTPSHQVTQMGQEVILRCVPISNHLYFYWYRQILGQKVEFLVSFYNNEISEKSEIFDDQFSVERPDGSNFTLKIRSTKLEDSAMYFCATQPSGRDYEQYFGPGTRLTVT.